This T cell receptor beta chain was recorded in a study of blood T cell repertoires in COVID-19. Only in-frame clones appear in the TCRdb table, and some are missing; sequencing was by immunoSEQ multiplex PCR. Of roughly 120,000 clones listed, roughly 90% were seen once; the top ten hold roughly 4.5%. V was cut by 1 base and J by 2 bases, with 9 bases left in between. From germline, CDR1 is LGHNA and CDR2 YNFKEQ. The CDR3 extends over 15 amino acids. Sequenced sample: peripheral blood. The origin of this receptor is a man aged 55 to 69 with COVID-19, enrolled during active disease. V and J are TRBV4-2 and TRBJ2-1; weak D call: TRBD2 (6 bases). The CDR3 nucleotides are TGTGCCAGCAGCCAAGTATTAGCGGCCTACAATGAGCAGTTCTTC. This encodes CASSQVLAAYNEQFF.